Here is one T cell receptor beta chain with its context. The antigen is undetermined. The CDR3 sequence is 15 residues long. Trimming took 3 bases from V and 2 from J, leaving 14 bases between them. The germline V gene encodes CDR1 MNHNS and CDR2 SASEGT. This record comes from a study of graft-versus-host responses after intestinal transplantation. Across the whole study: All recipients were transplanted with multivisceral, liver-intestinal, or isolated intestinal grafts. Following induction with anti-thymocyte globulin, all recipients were given tacrolimus and steroids for roughly three years.

Study outcomes and limitations: Recipient marrow held GvH clones, some first seen in ileum or blood. Graft-versus-host to host-versus-graft clonal ratios in allografts were high in patients with graft-donor T cell macrochimerism.

TCRdb's copy holds only in-frame clones and misses some; the assay was immunoSEQ multiplex PCR. This sample has about 40,000 clones, with under 95% found just once. The clonotype was recovered from a human patient who received an intestinal transplant, so some T cells may come from the graft donor. The starting material was PBMCs, obtained around 330 days after intestinal transplant. The gene calls are TRBV6-1 and TRBJ2-7; weak D call: TRBD1 (6 bases). The CDR3 DNA reads TGTGCCAGCAGTGAGTTGGGACACCCAACCTACGAGCAGTACTTC. It is translated as CASSELGHPTYEQYF.